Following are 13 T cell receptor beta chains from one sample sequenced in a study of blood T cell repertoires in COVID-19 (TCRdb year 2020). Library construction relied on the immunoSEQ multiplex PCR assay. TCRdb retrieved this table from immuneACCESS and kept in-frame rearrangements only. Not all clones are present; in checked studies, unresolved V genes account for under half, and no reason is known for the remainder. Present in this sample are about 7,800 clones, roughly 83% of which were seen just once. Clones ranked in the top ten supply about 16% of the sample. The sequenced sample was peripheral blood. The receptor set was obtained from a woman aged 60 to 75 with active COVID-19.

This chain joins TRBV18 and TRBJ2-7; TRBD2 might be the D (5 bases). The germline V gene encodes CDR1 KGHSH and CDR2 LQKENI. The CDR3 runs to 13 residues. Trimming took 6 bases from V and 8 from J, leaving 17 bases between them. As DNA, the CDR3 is TGTGCCAGCTCCCCTACTGAGGGTGTCAAGCAGTACTTC. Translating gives CASSPTEGVKQYF. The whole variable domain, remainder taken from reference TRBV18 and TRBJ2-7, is NAGVMQNPRHLVRRRGQEARLRCSPMKGHSHVYWYRQLPEEGLKFMVYLQKENIIDESGMPKERFSAEFPKEGPSILRIQQVVRGDSAAYFCASSPTEGVKQYFGPGTRLTVT.

Here the CDR3 DNA reads TGTGCCAGCAGTTTCGCAGGGGGGCTGAACACTGAAGCTTTCTTT. It codes for CASSFAGGLNTEAFF. The chain uses TRBV28 and TRBJ1-1, with 7 bases matching TRBD1. Germline V gene sequence: CDR1 MDHEN, CDR2 SYDVKM. This CDR3 contains 15 residues. V lost 3 bases, J lost 0 bases, and 4 bases stayed unmatched. The full variable domain, in which reference TRBV28 and TRBJ1-1 provide the parts outside the CDR3, is DVKVTQSSRYLVKRTGEKVFLECVQDMDHENMFWYRQDPGLGLRLIYFSYDVKMKEKGDIPEGYSVSREKKERFSLILESASTNQTSMYLCASSFAGGLNTEAFFGQGTRLTVV.

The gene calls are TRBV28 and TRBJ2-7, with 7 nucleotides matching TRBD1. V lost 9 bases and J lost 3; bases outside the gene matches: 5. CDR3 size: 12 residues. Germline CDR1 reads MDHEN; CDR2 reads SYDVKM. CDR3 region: CASKTGDYEQYF. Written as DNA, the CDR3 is TGTGCCAGTAAAACAGGGGACTACGAGCAGTACTTC. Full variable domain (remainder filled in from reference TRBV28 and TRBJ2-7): DVKVTQSSRYLVKRTGEKVFLECVQDMDHENMFWYRQDPGLGLRLIYFSYDVKMKEKGDIPEGYSVSREKKERFSLILESASTNQTSMYLCASKTGDYEQYFGPGTRLTVT.

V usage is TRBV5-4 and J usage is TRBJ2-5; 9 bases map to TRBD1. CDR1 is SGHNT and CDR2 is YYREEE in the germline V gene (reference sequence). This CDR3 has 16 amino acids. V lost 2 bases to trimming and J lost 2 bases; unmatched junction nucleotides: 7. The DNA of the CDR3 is TGTGCCAGCAGCTTATTAGGACAGGGGCGGCAAGAGACCCAGTACTTC. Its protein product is CASSLLGQGRQETQYF.

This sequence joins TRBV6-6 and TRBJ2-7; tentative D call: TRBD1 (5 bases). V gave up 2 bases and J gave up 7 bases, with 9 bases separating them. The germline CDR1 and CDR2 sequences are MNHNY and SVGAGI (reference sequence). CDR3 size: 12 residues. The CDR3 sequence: CASSYGATEQYF. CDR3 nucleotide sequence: TGTGCCAGCAGTTACGGGGCTACGGAGCAGTACTTC.

CDR3 amino acids: CASSPTTGIGANVLTF. DNA for the CDR3: TGCGCCAGCAGCCCGACTACAGGGATCGGGGCCAACGTCCTGACTTTC. The chain carries TRBV4-3 and TRBJ2-6, with D maybe TRBD1 (6 bases). This CDR3 is 16 amino acids long. Trimming cost V 4 bases and J 4 bases, with 14 bases left between them. CDR1 is LGHNA, CDR2 YSLEER, per germline.

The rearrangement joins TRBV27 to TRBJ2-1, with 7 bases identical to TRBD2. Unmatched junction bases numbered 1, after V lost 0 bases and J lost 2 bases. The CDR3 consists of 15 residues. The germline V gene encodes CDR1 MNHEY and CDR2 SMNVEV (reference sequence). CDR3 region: CASSLSGRPYNEQFF. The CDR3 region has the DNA TGTGCCAGCAGTTTATCCGGGAGGCCCTACAATGAGCAGTTCTTC.

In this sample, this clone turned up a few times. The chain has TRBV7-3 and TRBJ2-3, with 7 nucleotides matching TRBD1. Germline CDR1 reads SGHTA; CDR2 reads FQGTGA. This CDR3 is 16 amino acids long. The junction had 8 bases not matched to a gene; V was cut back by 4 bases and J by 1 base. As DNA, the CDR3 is TGTGCCAGCAGCTCACACTCCGGGACAGGCACAGATACGCAGTATTTT. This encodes CASSSHSGTGTDTQYF. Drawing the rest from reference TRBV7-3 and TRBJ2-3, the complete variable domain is GAGVSQTPSNKVTEKGKYVELRCDPISGHTALYWYRQSLGQGPEFLIYFQGTGAADDSGLPNDRFFAVRPEGSVSTLKIQRTERGDSAVYLCASSSHSGTGTDTQYFGPGTRLTVL.

The CDR3 reads CASSAGPGANVLTF. The CDR3 DNA reads TGTGCCAGCAGTGCAGGGCCCGGGGCCAACGTCCTGACTTTC. V gene TRBV6-4 combines with J gene TRBJ2-6; D is perhaps TRBD1 (5 bases). Germline-derived CDR1 and CDR2 are MRHNA and SNTAGT. The V and J ends lost 4 bases and 4 bases respectively, with 8 bases between them. The CDR3 length is 14 residues.

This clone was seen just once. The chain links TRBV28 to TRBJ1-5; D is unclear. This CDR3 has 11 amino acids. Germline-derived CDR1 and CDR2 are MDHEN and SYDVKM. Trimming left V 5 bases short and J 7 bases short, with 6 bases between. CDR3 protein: CASSARQPQHF. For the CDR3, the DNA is TGTGCCAGCAGTGCTAGGCAGCCCCAGCATTTT. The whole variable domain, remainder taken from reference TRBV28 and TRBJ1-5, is DVKVTQSSRYLVKRTGEKVFLECVQDMDHENMFWYRQDPGLGLRLIYFSYDVKMKEKGDIPEGYSVSREKKERFSLILESASTNQTSMYLCASSARQPQHFGDGTRLSIL.

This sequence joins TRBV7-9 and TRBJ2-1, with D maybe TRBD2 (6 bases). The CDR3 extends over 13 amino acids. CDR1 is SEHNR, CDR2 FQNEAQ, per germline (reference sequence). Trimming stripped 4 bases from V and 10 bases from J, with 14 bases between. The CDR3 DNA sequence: TGTGCCAGCAGCTCTGTTCTGCGGGACGAGCAGTTCTTC. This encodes CASSSVLRDEQFF.

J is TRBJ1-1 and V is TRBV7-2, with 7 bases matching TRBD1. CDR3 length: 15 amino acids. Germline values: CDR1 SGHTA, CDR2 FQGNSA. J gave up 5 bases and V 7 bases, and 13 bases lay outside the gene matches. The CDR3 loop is CASNEQGGYMTEAFF. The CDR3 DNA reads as TGTGCCAGCAACGAGCAAGGGGGCTATATGACTGAAGCTTTCTTT.

CDR3 protein: CSAARQGEAFF. CDR3 sequence (DNA): TGCAGTGCCGCCCGACAGGGGGAAGCTTTCTTT. The chain carries TRBV20-1 and TRBJ1-1; 8 bases agree with TRBD1. Per germline, CDR1 DFQATT and CDR2 SNEGSKA (reference sequence). Unmatched junction bases numbered 5, after V lost 6 bases and J lost 8 bases. The CDR3 consists of 11 residues.